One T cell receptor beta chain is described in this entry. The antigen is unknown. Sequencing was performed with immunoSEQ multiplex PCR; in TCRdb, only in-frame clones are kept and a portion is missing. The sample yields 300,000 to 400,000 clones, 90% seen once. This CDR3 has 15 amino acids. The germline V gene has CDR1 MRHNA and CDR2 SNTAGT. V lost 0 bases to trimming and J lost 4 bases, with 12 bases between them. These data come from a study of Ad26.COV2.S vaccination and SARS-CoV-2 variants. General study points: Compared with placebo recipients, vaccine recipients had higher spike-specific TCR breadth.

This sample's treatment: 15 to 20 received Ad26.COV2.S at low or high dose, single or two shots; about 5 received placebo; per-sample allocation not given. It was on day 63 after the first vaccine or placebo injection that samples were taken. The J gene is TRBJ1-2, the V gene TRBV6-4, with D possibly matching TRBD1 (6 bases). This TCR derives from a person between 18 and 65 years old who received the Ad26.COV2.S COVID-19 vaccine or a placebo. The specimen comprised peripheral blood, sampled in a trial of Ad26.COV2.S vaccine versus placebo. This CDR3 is CASSDSTGGAYGYTF. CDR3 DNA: TGTGCCAGCAGTGACTCTACCGGGGGGGCCTATGGCTACACCTTC.